The 6 T cell receptor beta chains below all came from one sample that was sequenced in a study of T cell repertoires in cytomegalovirus infection. TCRdb reanalysed the reads using MiXCR and keeps one entry per CDR3 protein. The sample has almost 500,000 distinct CDR3 sequences, roughly 12% seen once. The sample comprised PBMCs. All receptors derive from a human donor in good health (CMV status not recorded). Some clones in this sample may be carry-over from other donors' samples.

The gene calls are TRBV27 and TRBJ1-6, with D perhaps TRBD1 (6 bases). V was pared by 0 bases and J by 10 bases, with 13 bases between. In germline, CDR1 is MNHEY, CDR2 SMNVEV (reference sequence). The CDR3 covers 15 residues. Here the CDR3 reads CASSLSRGLTSPLHF. Here the CDR3 DNA reads TGTGCCAGCAGTTTATCGAGGGGGTTGACCTCACCCCTCCACTTT.

CDR3 amino acids: CSAANRGRDSPLHF. The CDR3 region has the DNA TGCAGTGCGGCAAACAGGGGGAGGGATTCACCCCTCCACTTT. The chain is built from TRBV20-1 and TRBJ1-6; TRBD1 matches 8 bases. The J segment lost 8 bases and the V segment lost 6 bases, leaving 9 bases of the junction unmatched. This CDR3 comprises 14 residues. Germline loops: CDR1 DFQATT, CDR2 SNEGSKA (reference sequence).

About this clonotype: It may be a read error: a sequence one base away is much more abundant. The J gene is TRBJ2-7, the V gene TRBV19; a weak D match, TRBD1 (5 bases). Germline assignment: CDR1 LNHDA and CDR2 SQIVND (reference sequence). The CDR3 sequence is 14 residues long. The V end lost 5 bases, the J end lost 6 bases, and 17 bases lay between the germline ends. The CDR3 DNA reads as TGTGCCAGTAGTCCCCTACAGGAACTGGGCGAGCAGTACTTC. It translates to CASSPLQELGEQYF.

In its sample, this clonotype was seen a few times. V usage is TRBV29-1 and J usage is TRBJ1-4; D remains ambiguous. Germline-derived CDR1 and CDR2 are SQVTM and ANQGSEA. The V and J ends lost 6 bases and 0 bases respectively, with 11 bases between them. This CDR3 is built from 14 residues. CDR3 DNA sequence: TGCAGCGTCCCCCTCCCTCCAACTAATGAAAAACTGTTTTTT. Amino acids: CSVPLPPTNEKLFF. Full variable domain (outside the CDR3, taken from reference TRBV29-1 and TRBJ1-4): SAVISQKPSRDICQRGTSLTIQCQVDSQVTMMFWYRQQPGQSLTLIATANQGSEATYESGFVIDKFPISRPNLTFSTLTVSNMSPEDSSIYLCSVPLPPTNEKLFFGSGTQLSVL.

As concerns this clonotype: This may be a read error: a much more frequent sequence differs by one nucleotide. This chain joins TRBV27 and TRBJ2-7, with 10 bases fitting TRBD1. The germline CDR1 and CDR2 sequences are MNHEY and SMNVEV (reference sequence). There are 16 residues in the CDR3. For the CDR3, the DNA is TGTGCCAGCAGTTTACAGACAGGGGGCTGGAACTACGGGCAGTACTTC. It encodes CASSLQTGGWNYGQYF.

This clonotype has a count of ten or more. The chain links TRBV6-1 to TRBJ1-1; D is perhaps TRBD1 (6 bases). With 7 bases removed from V and 3 bases from J, the gap between germline ends came to 9 bases. The CDR3 length is 12 residues. Looked up from germline, CDR1 is MNHNS and CDR2 is SASEGT. The CDR3 is CASKQGYTEAFF. In DNA, the CDR3 is TGTGCCAGCAAACAGGGCTACACTGAAGCTTTCTTT.